Here is one T cell receptor (beta chain) with its context. Looked up from germline, CDR1 is SGHAT and CDR2 is FQNNGV. The CDR3 covers 15 residues. The V and J ends lost 0 bases and 7 bases respectively, with 16 bases between them. The data originate from a study of blood T cell repertoires in COVID-19. Across the study: Spain, Italy and the United States supplied samples that represented acute and convalescent COVID-19. PBMCs, B-cell-depleted T cells, or T cells provided the cDNA or gDNA that made up the material.

In the original processing: Amplifying reference gene primers gave estimates of nucleated cell counts. Some clones are missing from TCRdb's copy, which holds only in-frame ones; the method was immunoSEQ multiplex PCR. V and J calls and clone size follow that table, whereas D and trimming were derived from the DNA. In the table there are approximately 300,000 clones, roughly 83% of which are singletons. The source is a woman aged 50 to 65 with acute or convalescent COVID-19. The chain couples TRBV11-2 to TRBJ2-7, with D tentatively TRBD2 (6 bases). Sequences were obtained from peripheral blood. The chain's CDR3 is CASSLDLAGTHEQYF. The CDR3 nucleotides read TGTGCCAGCAGCTTAGATCTTGCGGGAACACATGAGCAGTACTTC.